The present entry profiles one T cell receptor beta chain with its context. In the original analysis: Reference gene primer amplification gave nucleated cell count estimates. TCRdb's table, derived via immunoSEQ multiplex PCR, lists solely in-frame clones and lacks some. The V and J calls and the clone size are those of that table, but D and trimming were determined from the DNA. The sample contains 250,000 or so clones, 80% to 85% of which appear only once. The data stem from a study of blood T cell repertoires in COVID-19. The CDR3 extends over 13 amino acids. CDR1 SGHTA and CDR2 FQGNSA come from the germline V gene. Trimming pared 5 bases from V and 2 bases from J, leaving 10 bases between.

This chain links TRBV7-2 with TRBJ2-7; D unresolved. The sequence was obtained from a man aged 50-59 years who had recovered from COVID-19. Material: PBMCs or T cells enriched from blood (not recorded which). For the CDR3, the DNA is TGTGCCAGCAGCACTCGACAAGCCTACGAGCAGTACTTC. Encoded protein: CASSTRQAYEQYF.